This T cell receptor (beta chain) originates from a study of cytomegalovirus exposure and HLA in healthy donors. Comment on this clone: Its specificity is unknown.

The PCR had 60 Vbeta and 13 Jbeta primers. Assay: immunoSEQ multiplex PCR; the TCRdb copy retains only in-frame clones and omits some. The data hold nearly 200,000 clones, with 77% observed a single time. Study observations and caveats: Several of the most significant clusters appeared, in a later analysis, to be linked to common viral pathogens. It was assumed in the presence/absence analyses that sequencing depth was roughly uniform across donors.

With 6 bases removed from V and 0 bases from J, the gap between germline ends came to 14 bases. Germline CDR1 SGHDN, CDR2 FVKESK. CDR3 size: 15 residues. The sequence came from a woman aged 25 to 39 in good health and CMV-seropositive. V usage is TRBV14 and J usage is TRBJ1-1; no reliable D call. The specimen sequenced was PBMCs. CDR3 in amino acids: CASRREANMNTEAFF. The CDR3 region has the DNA TGTGCCAGCAGACGGGAGGCTAACATGAACACTGAAGCTTTCTTT.